Listed below are T cell receptor beta chains from one sample, sequenced in a study of identical twins. A single record per CDR3 protein comes from TCRdb applying MiXCR to the 5' RACE reads. The table shows approximately 600,000 distinct CDR3 sequences, with 9.6% occurring only once. This same sample was also part of a study on yellow fever vaccine responses in identical twins.

The sequenced material came from PBMCs. The receptors originated from a woman aged 18-29 years in good health. CDR3s include the opening cysteine and the closing phenylalanine or tryptophan. D genes are given only for firm matches. Rows may omit the clone size; those that give it use once, few, many or a size class.

v_call: TRBV20-1; j_call: TRBJ2-1; clone_size: many; d_call: TRBD1; cdr3_nt: TGCAGTGCCCCCGACAGGGGAACCTACAATGAGCAGTTCTTC; cdr3_aa: CSAPDRGTYNEQFF
v_call: TRBV29-1; j_call: TRBJ1-1; clone_size: NA; d_call: TRBD1; cdr3_nt: TGCAGCGCTGGGACAGGGAACACTGAAGCTTTCTTT; cdr3_aa: CSAGTGNTEAFF
v_call: TRBV28; j_call: TRBJ1-1; clone_size: many; d_call: TRBD1; cdr3_nt: TGTGCCAGCAGCAACCGGGACAGATACATGAACACTGAAGCTTTCTTT; cdr3_aa: CASSNRDRYMNTEAFF
v_call: TRBV3-1; j_call: TRBJ2-1; clone_size: many; d_call: NA; cdr3_nt: TGTGCCAGCAGCCAAGCGTACAATGAGCAGTTCTTC; cdr3_aa: CASSQAYNEQFF
v_call: TRBV29-1; j_call: TRBJ2-7; clone_size: few; d_call: TRBD1; cdr3_nt: TGCAGCGTTGAAGTTGAACAGGGGTCCTCCTACGAGCAGTACTTC; cdr3_aa: CSVEVEQGSSYEQYF
v_call: TRBV12-3/TRBV12-4; j_call: TRBJ1-5; clone_size: many; d_call: TRBD1; cdr3_nt: TGTGCCAGCAGTCGGGGGACAGGGAGGGGATCAGCCCAGCATTTT; cdr3_aa: CASSRGTGRGSAQHF
v_call: TRBV6-5; j_call: TRBJ2-2; clone_size: NA; d_call: NA; cdr3_nt: TGTGCCAGCAGTTACGGGAATGGGGCAGGGGCGAACACCGGGGAGCTGTTTTTT; cdr3_aa: CASSYGNGAGANTGELFF
v_call: TRBV3-1; j_call: TRBJ1-1; clone_size: many; d_call: NA; cdr3_nt: TGTGCCAGCAGCCTGTTTGGGGGCATCATGAACACTGAAGCTTTCTTT; cdr3_aa: CASSLFGGIMNTEAFF
v_call: TRBV12-3/TRBV12-4; j_call: TRBJ2-1; clone_size: many; d_call: NA; cdr3_nt: TGTGCCAGCAGTTTAGGCGCTACCAACAATGAGCAGTTCTTC; cdr3_aa: CASSLGATNNEQFF
v_call: TRBV4-1; j_call: TRBJ1-1; clone_size: many; d_call: NA; cdr3_nt: TGCGCCAGCAGCCCCCACTTGGGGAACACTGAAGCTTTCTTT; cdr3_aa: CASSPHLGNTEAFF
v_call: TRBV29-1; j_call: TRBJ2-2; clone_size: many; d_call: NA; cdr3_nt: TGCAGCGTTGATGGGGGTTACACCGGGGAGCTGTTTTTT; cdr3_aa: CSVDGGYTGELFF
v_call: TRBV10-3; j_call: TRBJ2-1; clone_size: few; d_call: NA; cdr3_nt: TGTGCCATCAGTGACAAACAGCCTTTTGGTCCCAATGAGCAGTTCTTC; cdr3_aa: CAISDKQPFGPNEQFF
v_call: TRBV28; j_call: TRBJ2-1; clone_size: few; d_call: TRBD1; cdr3_nt: TGTGCCAGCAGTCGGCAGGGGGTCGTTGATGAGCAGTTCTTC; cdr3_aa: CASSRQGVVDEQFF
v_call: TRBV7-9; j_call: TRBJ2-1; clone_size: NA; d_call: NA; cdr3_nt: TGTGCCAGCAGCTTAGTGGGCAGGGCCGATGAGCAGTTCTTC; cdr3_aa: CASSLVGRADEQFF
v_call: TRBV5-1; j_call: TRBJ2-6; clone_size: many; d_call: NA; cdr3_nt: TGCGCCAGCACCATCGTGGTGGGGGCCTCTGGGGCCAACGTCCTGACTTTC; cdr3_aa: CASTIVVGASGANVLTF
v_call: TRBV13; j_call: TRBJ2-3; clone_size: many; d_call: NA; cdr3_nt: TGTGCCAGCAGCCACCTTGGGGTTGCGACAGATACGCAGTATTTT; cdr3_aa: CASSHLGVATDTQYF
v_call: TRBV27; j_call: TRBJ2-5; clone_size: NA; d_call: TRBD2; cdr3_nt: TGTGCCAGCAGCAGCGGGACTAGCGGGCGGTCCTTCCAAGAGACCCAGTACTTC; cdr3_aa: CASSSGTSGRSFQETQYF
v_call: TRBV5-1; j_call: TRBJ2-1; clone_size: many; d_call: NA; cdr3_nt: TGCGCCAGCAGCTTGCTTCAGGATGAGCAGTTCTTC; cdr3_aa: CASSLLQDEQFF
v_call: TRBV5-1; j_call: TRBJ2-5; clone_size: few; d_call: TRBD2; cdr3_nt: TGCGCCAGCAGCTCGGGACTAGCGGGGGAAGAGACCCAGTACTTC; cdr3_aa: CASSSGLAGEETQYF
v_call: TRBV6-1; j_call: TRBJ1-1; clone_size: NA; d_call: TRBD1; cdr3_nt: TGTGCCAGCAGGCAGGGGGTTCTGAACACTGAAGCTTTCTTT; cdr3_aa: CASRQGVLNTEAFF
v_call: TRBV7-3; j_call: TRBJ2-4; clone_size: many; d_call: TRBD1; cdr3_nt: TGTGCCAGCAGCTTAGGGGGACAGGGGTTCAAGGCCAAAAACATTCAGTACTTC; cdr3_aa: CASSLGGQGFKAKNIQYF
v_call: TRBV5-1; j_call: TRBJ2-1; clone_size: many; d_call: TRBD2; cdr3_nt: TGCGCCAGCAGCTTGGATCTAGCGGGGGCCAACCCTTCGAATGAGCAGTTCTTC; cdr3_aa: CASSLDLAGANPSNEQFF
v_call: TRBV28; j_call: TRBJ1-5; clone_size: NA; d_call: NA; cdr3_nt: TGTGCCAGCAGTGTTCATAGCAATCAGCCCCAGCATTTT; cdr3_aa: CASSVHSNQPQHF
v_call: TRBV5-1; j_call: TRBJ2-7; clone_size: few; d_call: TRBD1; cdr3_nt: TGCGCCAGCAGCCCCCCCCCCGGACAGGCAGCCTACGAGCAGTACTTC; cdr3_aa: CASSPPPGQAAYEQYF
v_call: TRBV28; j_call: TRBJ2-5; clone_size: many; d_call: TRBD2; cdr3_nt: TGTGCCAGCAGTTTCCCACTAGCGGGGATACTTCAAGAGACCCAGTACTTC; cdr3_aa: CASSFPLAGILQETQYF
v_call: TRBV6-1; j_call: TRBJ2-7; clone_size: many; d_call: TRBD1; cdr3_nt: TGTGCCAGCAGGGCGTACAGGGGACAGTGGTACGAGCAGTACTTC; cdr3_aa: CASRAYRGQWYEQYF
v_call: TRBV12-3/TRBV12-4; j_call: TRBJ2-7; clone_size: many; d_call: NA; cdr3_nt: TGTGCCAGCAGCTCGACAGGCCCCCGGCGGCAGTACTTC; cdr3_aa: CASSSTGPRRQYF
v_call: TRBV4-1; j_call: TRBJ1-1; clone_size: few; d_call: NA; cdr3_nt: TGCGCCAGCAGCCAAGATTCGCGATCTGGGGCTTTCTTT; cdr3_aa: CASSQDSRSGAFF
v_call: TRBV15; j_call: TRBJ2-1; clone_size: many; d_call: NA; cdr3_nt: TGTGCCACCAGCAGAGATATCGGGGACTCAGGTAATGAGCAGTTCTTC; cdr3_aa: CATSRDIGDSGNEQFF
v_call: TRBV27; j_call: TRBJ2-1; clone_size: NA; d_call: NA; cdr3_nt: TGTGCCAGCAGTTCCCCTAACGGGGAGTCCTACAATGAGCAGTTCTTC; cdr3_aa: CASSSPNGESYNEQFF
v_call: TRBV4-3; j_call: TRBJ2-6; clone_size: few; d_call: NA; cdr3_nt: TGCGCCAGCAGCCAAGGGGGGGTCGGTGGGGCCAACGTCCTGACTTTC; cdr3_aa: CASSQGGVGGANVLTF
v_call: TRBV7-6; j_call: TRBJ1-6; clone_size: few; d_call: TRBD1; cdr3_nt: TGTGCCAGCAGCTTAGATGTGCGGACAGGGGATAGCTCCTATAATTCACCCCTCCACTTT; cdr3_aa: CASSLDVRTGDSSYNSPLHF
v_call: TRBV7-6; j_call: TRBJ2-2; clone_size: NA; d_call: NA; cdr3_nt: TGTGCCAGCAGCTTACTCGTTTCCGGGCAAATCACCGGGGAGCTGTTTTTT; cdr3_aa: CASSLLVSGQITGELFF
v_call: TRBV20-1; j_call: TRBJ2-3; clone_size: NA; d_call: TRBD2; cdr3_nt: TGCAGTGTCAACCTCCGGGCGGGGGGAACAGATACGCAGTATTTT; cdr3_aa: CSVNLRAGGTDTQYF
v_call: TRBV12-3/TRBV12-4; j_call: TRBJ2-5; clone_size: many; d_call: NA; cdr3_nt: TGTGCCAGCACTTCGGGGTTTCCAGAGACCCAGTACTTC; cdr3_aa: CASTSGFPETQYF
v_call: TRBV3-1; j_call: TRBJ2-7; clone_size: few; d_call: TRBD2; cdr3_nt: TGTGCCAGCAGTAAGACTAGCGGGAGCGACGAGCAGTACTTC; cdr3_aa: CASSKTSGSDEQYF
v_call: TRBV3-1; j_call: TRBJ1-4; clone_size: many; d_call: TRBD1; cdr3_nt: TGTGCCAGCAGCCAAGGACAGGGGGTTGAAAAACTGTTTTTT; cdr3_aa: CASSQGQGVEKLFF
v_call: TRBV2; j_call: TRBJ2-2; clone_size: few; d_call: NA; cdr3_nt: TGTGCCAGCAGAACAGGGGAGGTCACCGGGGAGCTGTTTTTT; cdr3_aa: CASRTGEVTGELFF
v_call: TRBV5-1; j_call: TRBJ2-5; clone_size: NA; d_call: NA; cdr3_nt: TGCGCCAGCAGCAGCATGGGGATCGGAGAGACCCAGTACTTC; cdr3_aa: CASSSMGIGETQYF
v_call: TRBV5-1; j_call: TRBJ2-5; clone_size: many; d_call: TRBD2; cdr3_nt: TGCGCCAGCAGCCTCGCGGGAGAATCGTATGTGACCCAGTACTTC; cdr3_aa: CASSLAGESYVTQYF
v_call: TRBV7-8; j_call: TRBJ2-3; clone_size: many; d_call: NA; cdr3_nt: TGTGCCGGGGGGGCTAGCACAGATACGCAGTATTTT; cdr3_aa: CAGGASTDTQYF
v_call: TRBV28; j_call: TRBJ1-6; clone_size: many; d_call: NA; cdr3_nt: TGTGCCAGCAGTTTAAAACTGGGCTCCTATAATTCACCCCTCCACTTT; cdr3_aa: CASSLKLGSYNSPLHF
v_call: TRBV6-5; j_call: TRBJ2-1; clone_size: NA; d_call: NA; cdr3_nt: TGTGCCAGCAACGCCGGGAACCCCCCTGAGCAGTTCTTC; cdr3_aa: CASNAGNPPEQFF
v_call: TRBV27; j_call: TRBJ2-1; clone_size: NA; d_call: TRBD2; cdr3_nt: TGTGCCAGCAGTTTAAGGCGACTAGCTAACTATGAGCAGTTCTTC; cdr3_aa: CASSLRRLANYEQFF
v_call: TRBV5-1; j_call: TRBJ2-2; clone_size: NA; d_call: TRBD2; cdr3_nt: TGCGCCAGCAGCTCCCTTAGCGGGCCGAACACCGGGGAGCTGTTTTTT; cdr3_aa: CASSSLSGPNTGELFF
v_call: TRBV7-9; j_call: TRBJ2-7; clone_size: few; d_call: NA; cdr3_nt: TGTGCCAGCAGCCCAAGTGTCATCTACGAGCAGTACTTC; cdr3_aa: CASSPSVIYEQYF
v_call: TRBV9; j_call: TRBJ2-1; clone_size: few; d_call: NA; cdr3_nt: TGTGCCAGCAGCCCCAGAGGGTTGATGGGCGCCAATGAGCAGTTCTTC; cdr3_aa: CASSPRGLMGANEQFF
v_call: TRBV11-3; j_call: TRBJ2-2; clone_size: NA; d_call: TRBD1; cdr3_nt: TGTGCCAGCAGCCCTTCCGGGACAGGGGCCGGGGAGCTGTTTTTT; cdr3_aa: CASSPSGTGAGELFF
v_call: TRBV14; j_call: TRBJ2-5; clone_size: NA; d_call: NA; cdr3_nt: TGTGCCAGCAGCCAAGTTAAGATCGTACAGAGTCAAGAGACCCAGTACTTC; cdr3_aa: CASSQVKIVQSQETQYF
v_call: TRBV7-9; j_call: TRBJ2-7; clone_size: few; d_call: NA; cdr3_nt: TGTGCCAGCAGCCTTGCCGAACCCTCCTACGAGCAGTACTTC; cdr3_aa: CASSLAEPSYEQYF
v_call: TRBV12-3/TRBV12-4; j_call: TRBJ2-7; clone_size: many; d_call: TRBD1; cdr3_nt: TGTGCCAGCAGTACGTGGACAGGGATCCACGAGCAGTACTTC; cdr3_aa: CASSTWTGIHEQYF
v_call: TRBV3-1; j_call: TRBJ1-2; clone_size: NA; d_call: NA; cdr3_nt: TGTGCCAGCAGCCAAGTACTAGGGAGTGGCGGCTACACCTTC; cdr3_aa: CASSQVLGSGGYTF
v_call: TRBV5-1; j_call: TRBJ2-5; clone_size: NA; d_call: TRBD2; cdr3_nt: TGCGCCAGCAGCTTTGGACTAGCGGGGGAAGAAGGAGAGACCCAGTACTTC; cdr3_aa: CASSFGLAGEEGETQYF
v_call: TRBV28; j_call: TRBJ1-2; clone_size: NA; d_call: TRBD1; cdr3_nt: TGTGCCAGCAGTTTAAACAGGGGGCCCCCTAATGTCGCGGAAGGCTACACCTTC; cdr3_aa: CASSLNRGPPNVAEGYTF
v_call: TRBV4-3; j_call: TRBJ2-2; clone_size: many; d_call: NA; cdr3_nt: TGCGCCAGCAAGAGGGGTAACGGGGAGCTGTTTTTT; cdr3_aa: CASKRGNGELFF
v_call: TRBV2; j_call: TRBJ2-7; clone_size: NA; d_call: NA; cdr3_nt: TGTGCCAGCAGACCCTGGGGGTCACCTTCCTACGAGCAGTACTTC; cdr3_aa: CASRPWGSPSYEQYF
v_call: TRBV20-1; j_call: TRBJ2-2; clone_size: NA; d_call: NA; cdr3_nt: TGCAGCCAGGGTCCAATAATGAACACCGGGGAGCTGTTTTTT; cdr3_aa: CSQGPIMNTGELFF
v_call: TRBV4-3; j_call: TRBJ2-1; clone_size: few; d_call: NA; cdr3_nt: TGCGCCAGCAGCCAAGCCATAGCCAATGAGCAGTTCTTC; cdr3_aa: CASSQAIANEQFF
v_call: TRBV12-3/TRBV12-4; j_call: TRBJ1-1; clone_size: many; d_call: NA; cdr3_nt: TGTGCCAGCACCCGAGGAACGGGTTACACTGAAGCTTTCTTT; cdr3_aa: CASTRGTGYTEAFF
v_call: TRBV7-2; j_call: TRBJ2-6; clone_size: few; d_call: TRBD1; cdr3_nt: TGTGCCAGCAGCTTAGGCCAGGGGGCGCTTGGGGCCAACGTCCTGACTTTC; cdr3_aa: CASSLGQGALGANVLTF